This T cell receptor beta chain was documented in a study of blood T cell repertoires in COVID-19. The data were produced by immunoSEQ multiplex PCR, yet TCRdb's version contains in-frame clones alone and is incomplete. In the table there are 130,000 or so clones, around 89% of which are singletons. This clone was recorded only once. Distinct nucleotide sequences in the sample also encode this CDR3. V was shortened by 0 bases and J by 3 bases, with 6 bases between the two germline ends. Per the germline V gene, CDR1 is GTSNPN and CDR2 is SVGIG (reference sequence). CDR3 size: 13 residues. The clonotype originates from a man aged 55 to 69 with COVID-19, enrolled during active disease. This sequence joins TRBV30 and TRBJ1-5; D unresolved. Sequencing used peripheral blood. In DNA, the CDR3 is TGTGCCTGGAGTGTGCAGGCCAATCAGCCCCAGCATTTT. This gives the protein CAWSVQANQPQHF.